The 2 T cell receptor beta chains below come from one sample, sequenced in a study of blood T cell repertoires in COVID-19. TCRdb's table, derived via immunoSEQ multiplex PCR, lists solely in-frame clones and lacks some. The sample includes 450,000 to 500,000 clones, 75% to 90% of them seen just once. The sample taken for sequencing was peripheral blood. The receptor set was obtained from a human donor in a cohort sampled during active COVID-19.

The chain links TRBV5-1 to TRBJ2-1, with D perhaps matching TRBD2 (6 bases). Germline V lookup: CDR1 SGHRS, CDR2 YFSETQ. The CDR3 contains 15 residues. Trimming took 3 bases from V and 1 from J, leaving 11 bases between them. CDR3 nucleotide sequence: TGCGCCAGCAGCTCCACGGGAGATTCCTACAATGAGCAGTTCTTC. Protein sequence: CASSSTGDSYNEQFF.

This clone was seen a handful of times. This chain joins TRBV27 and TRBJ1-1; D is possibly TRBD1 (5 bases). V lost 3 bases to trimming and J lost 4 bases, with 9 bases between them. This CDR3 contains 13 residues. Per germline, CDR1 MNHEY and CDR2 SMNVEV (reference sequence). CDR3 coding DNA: TGTGCCAGCAGTTTTTTGGGGGGCACTGAAGCTTTCTTT. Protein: CASSFLGGTEAFF.